This T cell receptor beta chain was profiled in a study of blood T cell repertoires in COVID-19. Sequencing used immunoSEQ multiplex PCR; TCRdb keeps in-frame clones, though not all of them. The data contain about 200,000 clones, 70% to 90% of them singletons. This CDR3 comprises 16 residues. J lost 4 bases, V lost 4 bases, and 6 bases had no gene match. Germline-derived CDR1 and CDR2 are LGHDT and YNNKEL (reference sequence). This receptor was obtained from a woman older than 75 with acute or convalescent COVID-19. The rearrangement links TRBV3-1 (or the pseudogene TRBV3-2) to TRBJ2-5, with TRBD2 identical over 13 bases. Sequences were obtained from peripheral blood. The CDR3 bases are TGTGCCAGCAGCCGGCCTGGACTAGCGGGAGCAGAGACCCAGTACTTC. This codes for CASSRPGLAGAETQYF.